This T cell receptor (beta chain) was recovered during a study of shared clonotypes between healthy human individuals. Study-wide results and caveats: The small donor group covered limited genetic and exposure diversity.

The donor population consisted of healthy HIV-negative adults with no recent acute infections or vaccinations. The method was immunoSEQ multiplex PCR; TCRdb's version includes in-frame clones alone and lacks a portion of them. The sample yields about 2.3 million clones, approximately 90% seen once. Germline V gives CDR1 SEHNR, CDR2 FQNEAQ (reference sequence). Between the trimmed V and J ends, which lost 5 bases and 0 bases, there was a span of 14 bases. This CDR3 region has 15 residues. Comment on this clone: The target antigen is unknown.

V gene TRBV7-9 combines with J gene TRBJ2-7, with D tentatively TRBD1 or TRBD2 (5 bases each). The receptor's source is a man aged 18 to 29 in good health. Some clones in this sample may be carry-over from other donors' samples. The sample was naive CD4+ T cells from PBMCs. Indicated subset: CD45RA+ positively selected. The CDR3 here is CASSVTGTTSYEQYF. The DNA of the CDR3 is TGTGCCAGCAGCGTCACCGGGACGACCTCCTACGAGCAGTACTTC.